Shown below are 2 T cell receptor beta chains from a single sample sequenced in a study of T cell changes during pregnancy in multiple sclerosis. TCRdb keeps only in-frame clones here, not all; method: immunoSEQ multiplex PCR. The repertoire includes 40,000 to 45,000 clones, about 94% of them detected once, and 1.5% to 2% sits in the top ten. The specimen comprised peripheral blood, sampled in the third trimester of pregnancy. The receptor source for this set is a female donor with multiple sclerosis, enrolled in a pregnancy study.

The rearrangement joins TRBV10-1 to TRBJ2-2; no reliable D call. Trimming took off 2 bases at V and 1 base at J, with 14 bases between the two ends. Germline V gene sequence: CDR1 WNHNN, CDR2 SYGVQD (reference sequence). This CDR3 comprises 17 residues. CDR3 in DNA: TGCGCCAGCAGTGAGAATTTGGGCCTCCTGAACACCGGGGAGCTGTTTTTT. This encodes CASSENLGLLNTGELFF.

The genes are TRBV4-1 and TRBJ1-2; TRBD1 matches at 9 bases. The V segment lost 1 base and the J segment 2 bases; nucleotides outside the gene matches: 5. Germline V gene lookup returns CDR1 MGHRA and CDR2 YSYEKL. The CDR3 contains 16 residues. CDR3 loop: CASSQAGQGINYGYTF. CDR3 coding DNA: TGCGCCAGCAGCCAAGCGGGACAGGGAATCAACTATGGCTACACCTTC.